One T cell receptor beta chain is described in this entry. The data were obtained in a study of blood T cell repertoires in COVID-19. Study-wide context: Collection of acute and convalescent COVID-19 samples took place in the United States, Italy and Spain. The analysed material was cDNA or gDNA that came from T cells, B-cell-depleted T cells, or PBMCs.

In Seattle, patients joined the study during active infection and were tracked longitudinally. CDR1 and CDR2 from the germline V gene are SGHRS and YFSETQ. V lost 6 bases to trimming and J lost 7 bases; unmatched junction nucleotides: 10. CDR3 length: 15 residues. As processed by the authors: Counts of nucleated cells, estimated from reference gene primer amplification, were obtained. The repertoire was sequenced with immunoSEQ multiplex PCR; TCRdb's copy has only in-frame clones and lacks some. The V and J calls and the clone size are those of that table, but D and trimming were determined from the DNA. The sample carries some 87,000 clones, roughly 90% recorded once.

Material: peripheral blood. The sequence derives from a human donor with COVID-19, enrolled during active disease. The donor label of this sample is uncertain. The chain joins TRBV5-1 to TRBJ1-4; 9 bases fit TRBD1. The CDR3 protein is CASKTGTGGGEKLFF. CDR3 DNA: TGCGCCAGCAAAACTGGAACAGGGGGCGGTGAAAAACTGTTTTTT.